This T cell receptor beta chain was captured in a study of T-cell reconstitution after alpha-beta-depleted transplantation in children. Broader study findings: From newly produced T cells came most of the T-cell counts and diversity one year after transplant.

The TCRbeta library was prepared with unique molecular identifiers. One entry per CDR3 protein results from TCRdb running MiXCR on the PCR reads. In the table there are about 980,000 distinct CDR3 sequences, roughly 31% of which are singletons. About this clonotype: The target antigen is unknown.

Germline V gene data show CDR1 as LNHNV and CDR2 as YYDKDF (reference sequence). The CDR3 is 16 amino acids. V lost 1 base and J 13 bases, leaving 24 bases between the germline ends. The material sequenced was PBMCs, mostly from graft donor cells, taken 360 days after TCRalphabeta/CD19-depleted stem cell transplant. The TCR originated in a boy less than two years old who had a stem cell transplant for SCID, so the T cells may come from the graft donor. V gene TRBV15 combines with J gene TRBJ2-3, with D maybe TRBD1 (6 bases). For the CDR3, the DNA is TGTGCCACCAGCAGAGGTTTCGCCGGGACAAATAGGCCCGAGTATTTT. This sequence encodes CATSRGFAGTNRPEYF. Complete variable domain (other parts from reference TRBV15 and TRBJ2-3): DAMVIQNPRYQVTQFGKPVTLSCSQTLNHNVMYWYQQKSSQAPKLLFHYYDKDFNNEADTPDNFQSRRPNTSFCFLDIRSPGLGDTAMYLCATSRGFAGTNRPEYFGPGTRLTVL.